This TCR beta chain was captured by sequencing in a study of cytomegalovirus exposure and HLA in healthy donors. The study's findings and limits: Many donors shared some public TCRs, even though most TCR sequences were rare. One later analysis, an examination of the 120 validation repertoires, found that first-cohort TCR clusters tended to co-occur in them. The investigators catalogued 150 to 200 TCR beta chains as cytomegalovirus-associated.

The protocol was immunoSEQ multiplex PCR, while the TCRdb copy is restricted to in-frame clones and leaves out a portion. The table lists around 250,000 clones, around 87% of them singletons, with approximately 0.34% in the top ten. This clone was detected only a few times. What it binds is not known. Germline CDR1 and CDR2: SGDLS and YYNGEE. The V end was cut by 0 bases, the J end by 0 bases, with 4 bases between. This CDR3 is built from 14 residues. The receptor was isolated from a young woman in good health and CMV-seronegative. Sequencing was done on a sample of PBMCs. The rearrangement joins TRBV9 to TRBJ1-3; D gene ambiguous. The CDR3 region has the DNA TGTGCCAGCAGCGTAGCGAGCTCTGGAAACACCATATATTTT. As protein: CASSVASSGNTIYF.